These 30 T cell receptor beta chains were all obtained from the same sample, sequenced in a study of graft-versus-host responses after intestinal transplantation. Some clones are missing from TCRdb's copy, which holds only in-frame ones; the method was immunoSEQ multiplex PCR. This table holds some 21,000 clones, around three fifths found once. Sequencing used alloreactive CD4+ T cells from a mixed lymphocyte reaction culture, obtained before intestinal transplant. Subset of the sample: CFSE-low proliferating T cells sorted from roughly 6-day pre-transplant mixed lymphocyte reaction (GvH or HvG direction). These receptors all stem from a human patient who received an intestinal transplant.

The chain links TRBV6-5 to TRBJ1-2; a weak D match, TRBD1 (6 bases). The CDR3 length is 16 residues. Germline-derived CDR1 and CDR2 are MNHEY and SVGAGI. Trimming removed 2 bases at V and 0 bases at J, with 13 bases between. The CDR3 coding sequence is TGTGCCAGCAGTTACCTTACAGGGTACCCTAACTATGGCTACACCTTC. It yields the protein CASSYLTGYPNYGYTF.

This clone was seen a handful of times. The chain is built from TRBV7-9 and TRBJ2-7, with a tentative D call TRBD2 (5 bases). Trimming left V 5 bases short and J 5 bases short, with 13 bases between. The CDR3 spans 13 residues. From germline, CDR1 is SEHNR and CDR2 FQNEAQ (reference sequence). For the CDR3, the DNA is TGTGCCAGCAGCCTCCAGCGGAGCGACGAGCAGTACTTC. This sequence encodes CASSLQRSDEQYF. Looking up the rest from reference TRBV7-9 and TRBJ2-7 gives the full variable domain: DTGVSQNPRHKITKRGQNVTFRCDPISEHNRLYWYRQTLGQGPEFLTYFQNEAQLEKSRLLSDRFSAERPKGSFSTLEIQRTEQGDSAMYLCASSLQRSDEQYFGPGTRLTVT.

The chain carries TRBV5-1 and TRBJ1-2, with 12 bases identical to TRBD1. J gave up 5 bases and V 1 base, and 3 bases lay outside the gene matches. Germline V gives CDR1 SGHRS, CDR2 YFSETQ. The CDR3 covers 15 residues. The DNA for the CDR3 is TGCGCCAGCAGCTTGAGGGACAGGGGGCTGTATGGCTACACCTTC. Protein sequence: CASSLRDRGLYGYTF.

This clone was seen once. The rearrangement links TRBV29-1 to TRBJ2-1; tentatively, D is TRBD1 (5 bases). CDR1 and CDR2 from the germline V gene are SQVTM and ANQGSEA. This CDR3 is 12 amino acids long. The V end was cut by 8 bases, the J end by 9 bases, with 17 bases between. CDR3 sequence (DNA): TGCAGCACTGACAGTGGTGATCCTGAGCAGTTCTTC. It specifies CSTDSGDPEQFF.

With respect to this clone: The junction does not match germline at one end; this may be a read error. The chain recombines TRBV19 with TRBJ1-3, with D unclear. CDR1 and CDR2 from the germline V gene are LNHDA and SQIVND (reference sequence). The CDR3 runs 13 residues. The CDR3 DNA follows: TGTGCAAGTACCAGAAGCTCTGGAAACACCATATATTTT. This encodes CASTRSSGNTIYF.

The chain is built from TRBV9 and TRBJ2-2; maybe TRBD1 (6 bases). Trimming removed 4 bases at V and 7 bases at J, with 17 bases between. The CDR3 sequence is 15 residues long. Germline V gene lookup returns CDR1 SGDLS and CDR2 YYNGEE. The CDR3 loop reads CASSTLGGRVGELFF. CDR3 coding DNA: TGTGCCAGCAGCACCCTAGGGGGACGGGTCGGGGAGCTGTTTTTT.

This chain links TRBV28 with TRBJ1-2, with a tentative D call TRBD1 (5 bases). Germline V gene sequence: CDR1 MDHEN, CDR2 SYDVKM. V lost 5 bases and J lost 6, with 19 bases in between. This CDR3 is built from 15 residues. The CDR3 nucleotides read TGTGCCAGCAGTCCACCATTCGGGAGGGGCAATGGCTACACCTTC. Translated, it gives CASSPPFGRGNGYTF.

The chain joins TRBV6-1 to TRBJ2-7, with TRBD1 matching over 9 bases. Losses at the gene ends were 2 bases for V and 0 bases for J; bases not matched to a gene: 5. This CDR3 spans 16 amino acids. In germline, CDR1 is MNHNS, CDR2 SASEGT. The CDR3: CASSEPGTGYSYEQYF. The CDR3 nucleotides read TGTGCCAGCAGTGAACCCGGGACAGGGTACTCCTACGAGCAGTACTTC.

This clone was recorded a few times. This chain connects TRBV6-5 to TRBJ1-1; D is unclear. Germline V gene data show CDR1 as MNHEY and CDR2 as SVGAGI. The CDR3 spans 14 residues. V was trimmed by 6 bases and J by 5 bases, leaving 16 bases between them. CDR3 protein: CASSLLTGGTEAFF. The CDR3 DNA reads TGTGCCAGCAGCCTCCTCACCGGAGGGACTGAAGCTTTCTTT.

This clone was found a few times. The chain recombines TRBV6-6 with TRBJ2-4; 7 nucleotides align to TRBD1. CDR3 length: 14 amino acids. The trim removed 5 bases at V and 6 bases at J, leaving 7 bases unmatched. Germline V lookup: CDR1 MNHNY, CDR2 SVGAGI (reference sequence). DNA for the CDR3: TGTGCCAGCAGTCGAACAAACAGGGGAAACATTCAGTACTTC. Amino acid sequence: CASSRTNRGNIQYF.

The rearrangement uses TRBV21-1 and TRBJ2-7; TRBD1 was called by the table and not checked on the DNA. TRBV21-1 is given as a pseudogene. The CDR3 spans 14 residues. The CDR3 sequence is CASSKEAGRYEQYF. In DNA form, the CDR3 reads TGTGCCAGCAGCAAAGAGGCAGGGCGGTACGAGCAGTACTTC.

V gene TRBV2 combines with J gene TRBJ1-4; D unresolved. Looked up from germline, CDR1 is SNHLY and CDR2 is FYNNEI. This CDR3 is built from 12 residues. The V gene lost 8 bases and the J gene lost 2 bases, with 6 bases spanning the gap. CDR3 protein: CASESTNEKLFF. The CDR3 coding sequence is TGTGCCAGCGAGTCCACTAATGAAAAACTGTTTTTT.

The rearrangement uses TRBV6-5 and TRBJ1-1; the D is unclear. Germline V gene data show CDR1 as MNHEY and CDR2 as SVGAGI. There are 14 residues in the CDR3. V lost 5 bases to trimming and J lost 1 base, with 11 bases between them. The CDR3 loop reads CASSPQFRNTEAFF. The CDR3 region has the DNA TGTGCCAGCAGTCCGCAGTTCCGGAACACTGAAGCTTTCTTT.

This clone occurred a few times. The chain is built from TRBV7-2 and TRBJ2-1; 8 nucleotides align to TRBD2. The V segment lost 5 bases and the J segment 1 base; nucleotides outside the gene matches: 13. The length of the CDR3 is 18 residues. CDR1 is SGHTA and CDR2 is FQGNSA in the germline V gene. This CDR3 is CASSHQSGTSMSYNEQFF. CDR3 DNA: TGTGCCAGCAGCCACCAATCCGGGACTAGTATGTCCTACAATGAGCAGTTCTTC.

The chain employs TRBV29-1 and TRBJ1-1, with D tentatively TRBD1 (5 bases). Germline V gene data show CDR1 as SQVTM and CDR2 as ANQGSEA. The CDR3 is 14 amino acids. V was shortened by 6 bases and J by 0 bases, with 14 bases between the two germline ends. The chain's CDR3 is CSVDRQSMNTEAFF. As DNA, the CDR3 is TGCAGCGTCGATAGACAGTCCATGAACACTGAAGCTTTCTTT. Full variable domain (outside the CDR3, taken from reference TRBV29-1 and TRBJ1-1): SAVISQKPSRDICQRGTSLTIQCQVDSQVTMMFWYRQQPGQSLTLIATANQGSEATYESGFVIDKFPISRPNLTFSTLTVSNMSPEDSSIYLCSVDRQSMNTEAFFGQGTRLTVV.

The rearrangement joins TRBV4-3 to TRBJ1-2; D remains unclear. The V gene lost 0 bases and the J gene lost 4 bases, with 12 bases spanning the gap. CDR3 length: 15 residues. Germline V CDR1 and CDR2: LGHNA, YSLEER. The CDR3 sequence: CASSQDGGFSYGYTF. In DNA, the CDR3 is TGCGCCAGCAGCCAAGATGGAGGGTTTAGCTATGGCTACACCTTC.

This sequence joins TRBV28 and TRBJ2-7; D ambiguous. The CDR3 spans 13 residues. Germline V gene lookup returns CDR1 MDHEN and CDR2 SYDVKM. The ends were cut back, 3 bases at V and 5 bases at J, with 11 bases in the middle. The CDR3 bases are TGTGCCAGCAGTTTTCGCACATTCCACGAGCAGTACTTC. Translating it yields CASSFRTFHEQYF.

This rearrangement joins TRBV5-1 to TRBJ1-2, with a possible D match to TRBD1 (6 bases). The CDR3 spans 17 residues. V was cut by 3 bases and J by 2 bases, with 20 bases left in between. Germline loops: CDR1 SGHRS, CDR2 YFSETQ. CDR3 region: CASSSEGGAHLNYGYTF. The CDR3 region has the DNA TGCGCCAGCAGCTCGGAGGGGGGGGCCCACTTAAACTATGGCTACACCTTC.

The V gene is TRBV5-3, the J gene TRBJ2-7; weak D call: TRBD2 (6 bases). TRBV5-3 is labeled an ORF, and its function is uncertain. The CDR3 totals 16 residues. The ends were cut back, 0 bases at V and 4 bases at J, with 17 bases in the middle. The CDR3 loop reads CARSLEWEVEEYEQYF. The CDR3 DNA is TGTGCCAGAAGCTTGGAGTGGGAGGTCGAGGAATACGAGCAGTACTTC.

J is TRBJ2-1 and V is TRBV28, with 8 bases aligning to TRBD2. With 5 bases clipped from V and 7 bases from J, the junction kept 10 bases outside the gene matches. The CDR3 length is 15 residues. Per the germline V gene, CDR1 is MDHEN and CDR2 is SYDVKM. The CDR3 is CASSRTSPLRNEQFF. CDR3 coding DNA: TGTGCCAGCAGTCGGACTAGCCCGTTGAGGAATGAGCAGTTCTTC. Supplemented by reference TRBV28 and TRBJ2-1, the full variable domain reads DVKVTQSSRYLVKRTGEKVFLECVQDMDHENMFWYRQDPGLGLRLIYFSYDVKMKEKGDIPEGYSVSREKKERFSLILESASTNQTSMYLCASSRTSPLRNEQFFGPGTRLTVL.

In its sample, this clone was seen a few times. The J gene is TRBJ1-4, the V gene TRBV10-2; D gene uncertain. Germline-derived CDR1 and CDR2 are WSHSY and SAAADI. The CDR3 has 14 amino acids. V was clipped by 7 bases and J by 0 bases, with 9 bases between them. The CDR3 spells CASKRATTNEKLFF. The CDR3 DNA sequence: TGCGCCAGCAAGAGGGCAACAACTAATGAAAAACTGTTTTTT.

This chain links TRBV30 with TRBJ1-2, with D perhaps TRBD1 (5 bases). The CDR3 sequence is 12 residues long. Trimming removed 8 bases from V and 5 bases from J, with 15 bases in between. Germline V gene lookup returns CDR1 GTSNPN and CDR2 SVGIG (reference sequence). CDR3 protein: CANEGLLYGYTF. CDR3 coding DNA: TGTGCCAATGAGGGACTCCTATATGGCTACACCTTC.

A few counts support this clone. J is TRBJ2-7 and V is TRBV7-2; D might be TRBD1 (6 bases). CDR3 length equals 13 residues. Germline CDR1 is SGHTA and CDR2 is FQGNSA. Trimming took off 5 bases at V and 3 bases at J, with 11 bases between the two ends. The CDR3 DNA follows: TGTGCCAGCAGCGAAGGGACACTCTACGAGCAGTACTTC. Encoded protein: CASSEGTLYEQYF.

The chain links TRBV2 to TRBJ1-3; tentatively, D is TRBD1 (6 bases). Germline V gives CDR1 SNHLY, CDR2 FYNNEI. V lost 2 bases, J lost 4 bases, and 12 bases lay in between. This CDR3 has 15 amino acids. CDR3 sequence (DNA): TGTGCCAGCAGTGAAATATCGACAGGAGGAAACACCATATATTTT. It is translated as CASSEISTGGNTIYF.

V and J are TRBV6-1 and TRBJ2-3; D ambiguous. V lost 3 bases and J lost 2, with 12 bases in between. From germline, CDR1 is MNHNS and CDR2 SASEGT. This CDR3 spans 15 amino acids. DNA for the CDR3: TGTGCCAGCAGTGATTGGGCCAGATCCACAGATACGCAGTATTTT. Translating gives CASSDWARSTDTQYF.

V gene TRBV5-1 combines with J gene TRBJ2-1; 9 nucleotides agree with TRBD2. The CDR3 sequence is 15 residues long. V was clipped by 3 bases and J by 3 bases; unmatched bases: 4. Germline V gives CDR1 SGHRS, CDR2 YFSETQ. DNA for the CDR3: TGCGCCAGCAGCTCGCCTAGCGGGGTCTACAATGAGCAGTTCTTC. Its translation is CASSSPSGVYNEQFF.

This chain links TRBV11-2 with TRBJ2-3; TRBD1 is a possible D gene (6 bases). Trimming cost V 5 bases and J 6 bases, with 24 bases left between them. Germline V gives CDR1 SGHAT, CDR2 FQNNGV. There are 17 residues in the CDR3. The CDR3 bases are TGTGCCAGCAGCCAGAAGGCGTCAGGGACATCCGCGGATACGCAGTATTTT. Translation gives CASSQKASGTSADTQYF.

The chain couples TRBV7-6 to TRBJ1-5, with 10 bases lining up with TRBD1. The V segment lost 5 bases and the J segment 7 bases; nucleotides outside the gene matches: 5. CDR3 length: 14 residues. Germline V gene sequence: CDR1 SGHVS, CDR2 FNYEAQ. Here the CDR3 DNA reads TGTGCCAGCAGCCCCCGGGACAGGGGACAGCCCCAGCATTTT. Translated, it gives CASSPRDRGQPQHF.

The genes are TRBV28 and TRBJ2-4; 13 nucleotides match TRBD2. V gave up 5 bases and J gave up 1 base; unmatched junction bases: 8. Looked up from germline, CDR1 is MDHEN and CDR2 is SYDVKM. The CDR3 consists of 18 residues. CDR3 in amino acids: CASSGRLAGGRAKNIQYF. The CDR3 nucleotides are TGTGCCAGCAGTGGACGACTAGCGGGAGGAAGGGCCAAAAACATTCAGTACTTC.

The CDR3 sequence: CASGLRGTGSSYEQYF. The CDR3 DNA follows: TGTGCTAGTGGTTTGAGGGGTACTGGAAGCTCCTACGAGCAGTACTTC. The genes are TRBV12-5 and TRBJ2-7, with D possibly matching TRBD1 (5 bases). This CDR3 has 16 residues. Germline-derived CDR1 and CDR2 are LGHNT and FRNRAP. V gave up 2 bases and J gave up 0 bases, with 14 bases separating them.